The present TCR beta chain was sequenced within a study of T cells after yellow fever vaccination. Study details: Preparation of the low-cell-number fractions used SMART-Seq v4 Ultra Low Input.

Germline CDR1 and CDR2: DFQATT and SNEGSKA (reference sequence). The CDR3 totals 17 residues. Findings of the study overall: Post-booster reappearance was seen for most primary-vaccination clones (around 96% CD4, about 90% CD8). The bulk population could contribute abundant contaminating clonotypes to FACS-sorted repertoires.

On this clonotype: Its antigen is as yet unknown. The junction differs from germline at one of its ends, possibly a read error.

Template switching with 5'RACE generated the TCR cDNA and added a universal primer site and UMIs. TCRdb called the 5' RACE reads again in MiXCR, with one record for every CDR3 protein. The profile shows over 200,000 distinct CDR3 sequences, approximately 6.3% of them singletons. The chain employs TRBV20-1 and TRBJ2-3; 11 bases match TRBD2. The sample was CD4+ T cells sorted from PBMCs, taken on the day of the yellow fever booster vaccination. The sequence came from a man aged 30 to 45 who received the YFV17D yellow fever vaccine. Here the CDR3 reads CCATLAGGPPSTDTQYF. CDR3 coding DNA: TGCTGTGCGACTCTAGCGGGAGGCCCGCCTAGCACAGATACGCAGTATTTT.